These 19 T cell receptor beta chains share one sample of origin, sequenced in a study of blood T cell repertoires in COVID-19. Clones were sequenced by immunoSEQ multiplex PCR, and TCRdb holds only the in-frame ones, with some missing. Of about 500,000 clones in the sample, 85% to 90% were seen once. The sample comprised peripheral blood. These receptors all come from a young man with COVID-19, enrolled during active disease.

This chain links TRBV2 with TRBJ2-1; 11 nucleotides match TRBD2. The CDR3 is 16 residues long. V lost 5 bases to trimming and J lost 8 bases; unmatched junction nucleotides: 11. CDR1 is SNHLY and CDR2 is FYNNEI in the germline V gene. CDR3 sequence reads: CASSSRLAGIVDEQFF. The CDR3, as DNA: TGTGCCAGCAGTTCACGACTAGCGGGAATCGTAGATGAGCAGTTCTTC.

This rearrangement joins TRBV3-1 (or the pseudogene TRBV3-2) to TRBJ2-1; 11 nucleotides align to TRBD1. Unmatched junction bases numbered 7, after V lost 4 bases and J lost 5 bases. The CDR3 has 16 residues. The germline gives CDR1 LGHDT, CDR2 YNNKEL (reference sequence). CDR3 protein: CASSPRDRGSHNEQFF. The DNA for the CDR3 is TGTGCCAGCAGCCCGAGGGACAGGGGGTCCCACAATGAGCAGTTCTTC.

This chain connects TRBV6-5 to TRBJ1-2; TRBD1 matches 8 bases. This CDR3 has 15 amino acids. Germline V gene sequence: CDR1 MNHEY, CDR2 SVGAGI. V lost 2 bases, J lost 8 bases, and 10 bases stayed unmatched. CDR3 residues: CASSYGPLTGEGYTF. The CDR3 nucleotides are TGTGCCAGCAGTTACGGACCCTTGACAGGGGAGGGCTACACCTTC.

V usage is TRBV5-1 and J usage is TRBJ2-2, with D tentatively TRBD2 (5 bases). Trimming stripped 3 bases from V and 6 bases from J, with 12 bases between. This CDR3 is built from 14 residues. CDR1 and CDR2 from the germline V gene are SGHRS and YFSETQ. In nucleotides, the CDR3 is TGCGCCAGCAGCTCACCACTGGAGGCCGGGGAGCTGTTTTTT. Translated: CASSSPLEAGELFF. Filled out from reference TRBV5-1 and TRBJ2-2, the complete variable domain reads KAGVTQTPRYLIKTRGQQVTLSCSPISGHRSVSWYQQTPGQGLQFLFEYFSETQRNKGNFPGRFSGRQFSNSRSEMNVSTLELGDSALYLCASSSPLEAGELFFGEGSRLTVL.

This clone was recorded once. This sequence joins TRBV6-5 and TRBJ2-5, with 13 bases fitting TRBD2. V lost 6 bases, J lost 8 bases, and 9 bases stayed unmatched. The CDR3 loop spans 15 amino acids. The germline CDR1 and CDR2 sequences are MNHEY and SVGAGI. The CDR3 DNA reads as TGTGCCAGCAGCGGACAGACTAGCGGGGGGCTTACCCAGTACTTC. Translated, it gives CASSGQTSGGLTQYF.

The genes are TRBV7-2 and TRBJ1-3; 8 bases agree with TRBD1. Trimming took 5 bases from V and 3 from J; bases not matched to a gene: 3. The CDR3 length is 14 residues. Germline CDR1 and CDR2: SGHTA and FQGNSA. The DNA for the CDR3 is TGTGCCAGCAGCCTCGACAGGGGTGGAAACACCATATATTTT. Its protein product is CASSLDRGGNTIYF.

The table lists this clone with a few counts. The chain links TRBV20-1 to TRBJ1-3, with a weak D call TRBD1 (6 bases). The CDR3 spans 13 residues. V lost 3 bases to trimming and J lost 8 bases, with 14 bases between them. CDR1 is DFQATT and CDR2 is SNEGSKA in the germline V gene (reference sequence). As DNA, the CDR3 is TGCAGTGCTAGTCAGGGGAACTCTGACACCATATATTTT. Translating gives CSASQGNSDTIYF.

Only one count was recorded for this clone. This chain joins TRBV19 and TRBJ2-7; 16 nucleotides line up with TRBD2. This CDR3 is 16 amino acids long. The V segment lost 7 bases and the J segment 5 bases; nucleotides outside the gene matches: 8. Germline V CDR1 and CDR2: LNHDA, SQIVND (reference sequence). CDR3 bases: TGTGCCAGTACTCCGGGACTAGCGGGAGGGAGAAACGAGCAGTACTTC. It encodes CASTPGLAGGRNEQYF.

This clone was picked up a small number of times. V and J are TRBV7-9 and TRBJ2-3; 8 bases agree with TRBD1. The J segment lost 3 bases and the V segment lost 5 bases, leaving 4 bases of the junction unmatched. CDR1 is SEHNR, CDR2 FQNEAQ, per germline (reference sequence). The CDR3 spans 14 residues. The chain's CDR3 is CASSVGQGTDTQYF. DNA of the CDR3: TGTGCCAGCAGCGTAGGACAGGGAACAGATACGCAGTATTTT.

This clone was detected only once. The rearrangement links TRBV19 to TRBJ2-1, with TRBD1 as a possible D gene (5 bases). CDR3 size: 15 residues. Germline V gives CDR1 LNHDA, CDR2 SQIVND (reference sequence). Trimming removed 3 bases from V and 6 bases from J, with 15 bases in between. CDR3: CASSISSRVFNEQFF. In DNA form, the CDR3 reads TGTGCCAGTAGTATTAGTTCCAGGGTCTTCAATGAGCAGTTCTTC.

V usage is TRBV9 and J usage is TRBJ1-2; 8 nucleotides align to TRBD1. CDR3 length: 16 amino acids. From germline, CDR1 is SGDLS and CDR2 YYNGEE. J was trimmed by 1 base and V by 4 bases; bases with no gene match: 9. The CDR3 DNA is TGTGCCAGCAGCCCCCGGCAGGGGGCGAATAACTATGGCTACACCTTC. As protein: CASSPRQGANNYGYTF.

This chain uses TRBV19 with TRBJ1-2; TRBD1 matches 7 bases. Germline CDR1 is LNHDA and CDR2 is SQIVND (reference sequence). The trim removed 7 bases at V and 7 bases at J, leaving 9 bases unmatched. CDR3 size: 13 residues. The CDR3 DNA follows: TGTGCCAGTAAGAGGGGGCGGGAAAGTGGCTACACCTTC. Translating it yields CASKRGRESGYTF.

This clone appeared a single time. V is TRBV7-3 and J is TRBJ2-3; D might be TRBD2 (6 bases). The CDR3 extends over 15 amino acids. V lost 2 bases and J 0 bases, leaving 9 bases between the germline ends. Per the germline V gene, CDR1 is SGHTA and CDR2 is FQGTGA. The CDR3 reads CASSLDSGSTDTQYF. Here the CDR3 DNA reads TGTGCCAGCAGCTTAGACAGCGGGAGCACAGATACGCAGTATTTT.

The chain recombines TRBV10-3 with TRBJ2-6, with a tentative D call TRBD2 (6 bases). This CDR3 region has 16 residues. Germline CDR1 is ENHRY and CDR2 is SYGVKD. The V end was cut by 4 bases, the J end by 2 bases, with 12 bases between. As DNA, the CDR3 is TGTGCCATCAGTGCCCCGGGGGTCGCTGGGGCCAACGTCCTGACTTTC. This codes for CAISAPGVAGANVLTF.

This chain connects TRBV3-1 (or the pseudogene TRBV3-2) to TRBJ2-5, with 13 bases aligning to TRBD2. Germline assignment: CDR1 LGHDT and CDR2 YNNKEL (reference sequence). The CDR3 runs 18 residues. V lost 0 bases, J lost 6 bases, and 10 bases stayed unmatched. The CDR3 DNA sequence: TGTGCCAGCAGCCAAGACGCCTCCGGGACTAGCGGGATTCAGACCCAGTACTTC. It translates to CASSQDASGTSGIQTQYF.

J is TRBJ2-7 and V is TRBV12-2; TRBD2 is the table's D call, not checked against the DNA. TRBV12-2 is recorded as a pseudogene. The CDR3 runs 19 residues. The CDR3 DNA reads TGTGCAAGTCGCAACCTTCCGGGGGGAATTGCGGGTCCAGGTATCGAGCAGTACTTC. Protein sequence: CASRNLPGGIAGPGIEQYF.

The rearrangement links TRBV2 to TRBJ2-5; a possible D gene is TRBD2 (6 bases). The CDR3 totals 15 residues. Germline CDR1 reads SNHLY; CDR2 reads FYNNEI. V shed 4 bases and J shed 5 bases, with 17 bases lying between them. CDR3 loop: CASSVGGSPRETQYF. DNA for the CDR3: TGTGCCAGCAGTGTTGGGGGGAGCCCGCGGGAGACCCAGTACTTC.

This clone has a single count. The CDR3 sequence: CASSLMASGGTGELFF. Here the CDR3 DNA reads TGTGCCAGCAGCTTAATGGCTAGCGGGGGTACCGGGGAGCTGTTTTTT. The rearrangement uses TRBV11-2 and TRBJ2-2; 10 bases agree with TRBD2. The CDR3 runs to 16 residues. The germline V gene has CDR1 SGHAT and CDR2 FQNNGV. Trimming removed 2 bases from V and 5 bases from J; junction bases left unmatched: 5.

The chain uses TRBV2 and TRBJ1-6; D perhaps matches TRBD1 (5 bases). The V gene's germline CDR1 is SNHLY and CDR2 FYNNEI. V lost 7 bases, J lost 10 bases, and 14 bases lay in between. This CDR3 comprises 13 residues. The CDR3 sequence is CASILGPRSPLHF. In DNA, the CDR3 is TGTGCCAGCATCTTGGGGCCGCGATCACCCCTCCACTTT. The full variable domain, with the rest looked up from reference TRBV2 and TRBJ1-6, is EPEVTQTPSHQVTQMGQEVILRCVPISNHLYFYWYRQILGQKVEFLVSFYNNEISEKSEIFDDQFSVERPDGSNFTLKIRSTKLEDSAMYFCASILGPRSPLHFGNGTRLTVT.